The 8 T cell receptor beta chains below were found in one sample sequenced in a study of T cells after posttransplantation cyclophosphamide. Clones were read by immunoSEQ multiplex PCR, and TCRdb kept only the in-frame ones, dropping some. The sample yields more than 9,000 clones, about 89% seen once. Busulfan-fludarabine conditioning, marrow transplant, and cyclophosphamide on days +3 and +4 were administered. The starting material was CD4+ T cells sorted from PBMCs, obtained after allogeneic stem cell transplant with posttransplant cyclophosphamide. These receptors were obtained from a male patient aged 30 to 39 who received an allogeneic stem cell transplant from a related donor, was CMV-positive, and had acute GVHD only. Some T cells may arise from the graft donor.

This rearrangement joins TRBV30 to TRBJ1-2; 7 nucleotides line up with TRBD1. The CDR3 has 13 residues. Per germline, CDR1 GTSNPN and CDR2 SVGIG (reference sequence). V dropped 3 bases and J dropped 7; count of bases not matched to a gene: 8. In DNA, the CDR3 is TGTGCCTGGAGGAAGTCCGGGACAGTTGGCTACACCTTC. Translated, it gives CAWRKSGTVGYTF.

The gene calls are TRBV4-1 and TRBJ2-1; TRBD2 is a possible D gene (5 bases). Germline CDR1 and CDR2: MGHRA and YSYEKL. Between the trimmed V and J ends, which lost 2 bases and 6 bases, there was a span of 11 bases. The CDR3 covers 14 residues. CDR3 residues: CASSQSGSVNEQFF. The CDR3, as DNA: TGCGCCAGCAGCCAAAGCGGCTCGGTCAATGAGCAGTTCTTC.

This clone was seen only a few times. The rearrangement links TRBV28 to TRBJ1-1; TRBD1 is a possible D gene (6 bases). In germline, CDR1 is MDHEN, CDR2 SYDVKM. V was trimmed by 5 bases and J by 1 base, leaving 17 bases between them. The CDR3 has 16 amino acids. CDR3 loop: CASSPPGAKGNTEAFF. The DNA of the CDR3 is TGTGCCAGCAGTCCCCCAGGGGCGAAAGGGAACACTGAAGCTTTCTTT.

The CDR3 is CASSQTGVESPLHF. The CDR3, as DNA: TGTGCCAGCAGCCAGACAGGGGTGGAATCACCCCTCCACTTT. The J gene is TRBJ1-6, the V gene TRBV5-4, with 8 bases fitting TRBD1. The V and J ends lost 4 bases and 10 bases, in that order; junction bases with no gene match: 7. CDR3 length: 14 amino acids. Germline CDR1 reads SGHNT; CDR2 reads YYREEE (reference sequence).

This clone came up once. The rearrangement uses TRBV27 and TRBJ1-2; D gene unclear. The CDR3 extends over 13 amino acids. Trimming pared 6 bases from V and 8 bases from J, leaving 16 bases between. Germline V gene sequence: CDR1 MNHEY, CDR2 SMNVEV (reference sequence). CDR3 loop: CASSLRYNGGYTF. CDR3 nucleotide sequence: TGTGCCAGCAGCCTACGTTACAACGGGGGCTACACCTTC.

This clone was detected only a few times. The chain joins TRBV4-1 to TRBJ1-2; 8 bases match TRBD1. From germline, CDR1 is MGHRA and CDR2 YSYEKL. The V gene end was trimmed by 4 bases and the J gene end by 8 bases; junction bases not matched to a gene: 18. The CDR3 length is 17 residues. The CDR3 nucleotides are TGCGCCAGCAGCCTCGAGGTAGAAGTCGGGACAGGCTTCGGCTACACCTTC. Protein product: CASSLEVEVGTGFGYTF.

There are a few counts of this clone. The chain joins TRBV9 to TRBJ1-3; D unclear. Germline V gives CDR1 SGDLS, CDR2 YYNGEE. The CDR3 totals 13 residues. Between the trimmed V and J ends, which lost 3 bases and 4 bases, there was a span of 8 bases. This CDR3 is CASSATGGNTIYF. CDR3 sequence (DNA): TGTGCCAGCAGCGCGACCGGGGGAAACACCATATATTTT.

The rearrangement uses TRBV5-6 and TRBJ1-2, with D uncertain. From germline, CDR1 is SGHDT and CDR2 YYEEEE. CDR3 size: 12 residues. V lost 1 base and J lost 4, with 5 bases in between. CDR3 nucleotides: TGTGCCAGCAGCTTGATCAGCTATGGCTACACCTTC. Protein sequence: CASSLISYGYTF.